This TCR beta chain was recorded in a study of blood T cell repertoires in COVID-19. Study details: The study drew acute and convalescent COVID-19 samples from the United States, Italy and Spain. From T cells, B-cell-depleted T cells, or PBMCs came the material, which was cDNA or gDNA.

The germline CDR1 and CDR2 sequences are LNHNV and YYDKDF (reference sequence). CDR3 size: 16 residues. V lost 0 bases, J lost 7 bases, and 18 bases lay in between. In the original analysis: The authors estimated nucleated cell counts from reference gene primer amplification. TCRdb's table, derived via immunoSEQ multiplex PCR, lists solely in-frame clones and lacks some. For V, J and clone size, that table is used; D and trimming come from the DNA. In the table there are 150,000 to 200,000 clones, around 87% of which are singletons. V gene TRBV15 combines with J gene TRBJ2-5, with a possible D match to TRBD2 (5 bases). The origin of this receptor is a man aged 18 to 29 with acute or convalescent COVID-19. Sequences were obtained from peripheral blood. Here the CDR3 reads CATSREKTTQVATQYF. The CDR3 DNA sequence: TGTGCCACCAGCAGAGAGAAGACTACCCAGGTAGCGACCCAGTACTTC.